The 29 T cell receptor beta chains listed next were all sequenced from one sample in a study of regulatory T cells in long-lasting Graves disease. The time point: persistent/refractory GD, antithyroid drugs over 5 years with positive TRAb. The TCR library was made from RNA extracted from PBMCs. Arm-PCR of CDR3 regions with iRepertoire HTBI primers generated TCR beta libraries. TCRdb passed the multiplex PCR reads through MiXCR, listing each CDR3 protein once. The repertoire holds 350,000 to 450,000 distinct CDR3 sequences, with around 20% as singletons. Specimen: peripheral blood mononuclear cells (PBMCs), collected when the disease was refractory, from a patient treated with antithyroid drugs. Receptor source: a female donor with Graves disease.

This clonotype was detected ten times or more. The chain joins TRBV12-5 to TRBJ1-1; the D gene is possibly TRBD1 (5 bases). Trimming stripped 3 bases from V and 4 bases from J, with 12 bases between. The germline V gene encodes CDR1 LGHNT and CDR2 FRNRAP. CDR3 length equals 14 residues. This CDR3 reads CASGLSGGGTEAFF. For the CDR3, the DNA is TGTGCTAGTGGTTTATCGGGTGGGGGCACTGAAGCTTTCTTT.

This clonotype was seen repeatedly, ten times or more. CDR3 sequence reads: CSATTFEGSSNQPQHF. DNA for the CDR3: TGCAGTGCCACCACCTTTGAGGGCTCGAGCAATCAGCCCCAGCATTTT. The V call is TRBV20-1, the J call TRBJ1-5; D gene ambiguous. Germline CDR1 reads DFQATT; CDR2 reads SNEGSKA (reference sequence). The CDR3 totals 16 residues. V lost 6 bases to trimming and J lost 1 base, with 19 bases between them.

The V call is TRBV5-8, the J call TRBJ1-1; D not resolved. Germline loops: CDR1 SGHTS, CDR2 YDEGEE. The CDR3 loop spans 12 amino acids. The ends were cut back, 1 base at V and 6 bases at J, with 7 bases in the middle. The CDR3 DNA is TGTGCCAGCAGCTTGCCGACGCCTGAAGCTTTCTTT. It specifies CASSLPTPEAFF.

For this clonotype: This may be a read error, as it is one base from a much larger clone. This chain links TRBV28 with TRBJ1-1; D is unclear. Germline CDR1 is MDHEN and CDR2 is SYDVKM. The CDR3 contains 11 residues. The CDR3 nucleotides read TGTGCCGGCAGTTTCACCACTGAAGCTTTCTTT. This encodes CAGSFTTEAFF.

This clonotype was seen ten or more times. CDR3 in amino acids: CSAMISRRGSYEQYF. CDR3 DNA sequence: TGCAGTGCCATGATCTCGCGGAGAGGGTCCTACGAGCAGTACTTC. V usage is TRBV20-1 and J usage is TRBJ2-7; a weak D match, TRBD2 (5 bases). Germline V gives CDR1 DFQATT, CDR2 SNEGSKA (reference sequence). The CDR3 contains 15 residues. The V and J ends lost 6 bases and 1 base respectively, with 19 bases between them.

V usage is TRBV5-1 and J usage is TRBJ2-7; no clear D. The CDR3 is 15 residues long. Looked up from germline, CDR1 is SGHRS and CDR2 is YFSETQ. The V and J ends lost 3 bases and 7 bases respectively, with 20 bases between them. The CDR3 region has the DNA TGCGCCAGCAGCTCCCGCTATCGGGCCCAGGATGAGCAGTACTTC. Translated: CASSSRYRAQDEQYF.

This clonotype was observed a handful of times. J is TRBJ2-4 and V is TRBV20-1; 7 bases are shared with TRBD1. CDR3 length: 18 amino acids. CDR1 is DFQATT, CDR2 SNEGSKA, per germline (reference sequence). The ends lost 3 bases at V and 0 bases at J; junction bases unmatched: 14. Here the CDR3 DNA reads TGCAGTGCTAGTGTGGGGACAGCCTCCCGCTTAGCCAAAAACATTCAGTACTTC. Protein: CSASVGTASRLAKNIQYF.

The V and J genes are TRBV4-1 and TRBJ2-2; no clear D. V was shortened by 6 bases and J by 1 base, with 12 bases between the two germline ends. The CDR3 length is 15 residues. Looked up from germline, CDR1 is MGHRA and CDR2 is YSYEKL. The CDR3 DNA is TGCGCCAGCAGTTCAGGCCCCATGAACACCGGGGAGCTGTTTTTT. As protein: CASSSGPMNTGELFF.

This clonotype has just a few counts. The CDR3 spells CASRAKTSGDGGELFF. CDR3 in DNA: TGTGCCAGCAGAGCCAAGACTAGCGGGGATGGCGGGGAGCTGTTTTTT. V and J are TRBV6-1 and TRBJ2-2; 11 bases agree with TRBD2. J lost 7 bases, V lost 6 bases, and 10 bases had no gene match. Germline V gene data show CDR1 as MNHNS and CDR2 as SASEGT. The CDR3 loop spans 16 amino acids.

This sequence joins TRBV27 and TRBJ2-6, with 8 bases aligning to TRBD2. V shed 11 bases, J shed 0 bases, and the junction held 18 bases outside the gene matches. CDR3 length: 19 residues. CDR1 is MNHEY and CDR2 is SMNVEV in the germline V gene (reference sequence). CDR3 region: CAGKPPGGQGSSGANVLTF. The CDR3 coding sequence is TGTGCCGGCAAACCCCCGGGGGGGCAGGGGAGCTCTGGGGCCAACGTCCTGACTTTC.

This clonotype was detected a few times. The V gene is TRBV6-1, the J gene TRBJ2-7, with 8 positions matching TRBD1. V lost 0 bases and J lost 3; bases outside the gene matches: 7. CDR1 and CDR2 (germline): MNHNS, SASEGT. The CDR3 covers 16 residues. This chain's CDR3 is CASSEARTGIVYEQYF. The DNA for the CDR3 is TGTGCCAGCAGTGAAGCCAGGACAGGGATTGTCTACGAGCAGTACTTC.

This clonotype appeared many times. The chain joins TRBV7-8 to TRBJ1-5; tentative D call: TRBD1 (5 bases). The ends were cut back, 5 bases at V and 2 bases at J, with 13 bases in the middle. This CDR3 comprises 15 residues. The germline V gene has CDR1 SGHVS and CDR2 FQNEAQ. CDR3 bases: TGTGCCAGCAGCCCACTACCGGGGCGCAATCAGCCCCAGCATTTT. Translating it yields CASSPLPGRNQPQHF.

The chain is built from TRBV20-1 and TRBJ1-4; tentatively, D is TRBD1 (5 bases). The length of the CDR3 is 15 residues. Germline-derived CDR1 and CDR2 are DFQATT and SNEGSKA (reference sequence). The V end was cut by 0 bases, the J end by 8 bases, with 16 bases between. CDR3 in amino acids: CSARDRDLGGEKLFF. The CDR3 region has the DNA TGCAGTGCTAGAGATCGGGACCTTGGAGGGGAAAAACTGTTTTTT.

The rearrangement uses TRBV20-1 and TRBJ2-7, with D unresolved. The CDR3 contains 15 residues. V gave up 7 bases and J gave up 0 bases, with 19 bases separating them. Germline CDR1 DFQATT, CDR2 SNEGSKA (reference sequence). The CDR3 DNA sequence: TGCAGTGGCCAAGAGGTGGGCGAAGTCTCCTACGAGCAGTACTTC. Protein: CSGQEVGEVSYEQYF.

The chain employs TRBV4-2 and TRBJ2-7, with 12 bases lining up with TRBD2. After removal of 4 bases from V and 6 bases from J, the junction contained 4 bases not matched to a gene. The CDR3 sequence is 14 residues long. Germline CDR1 reads LGHNA; CDR2 reads YNFKEQ. The CDR3 protein is CASSLPGLAGEQYF. The DNA for the CDR3 is TGTGCCAGCAGCCTCCCGGGACTAGCGGGCGAGCAGTACTTC.

This clonotype has a handful of counts. The V call is TRBV19, the J call TRBJ1-1; D remains ambiguous. The germline V gene encodes CDR1 LNHDA and CDR2 SQIVND (reference sequence). This CDR3 spans 13 amino acids. The V gene lost 2 bases and the J gene lost 2 bases, with 6 bases spanning the gap. The chain's CDR3 is CASSIQVNTEAFF. The CDR3 DNA reads TGTGCCAGTAGTATACAGGTCAACACTGAAGCTTTCTTT. The whole variable domain, filled in from reference TRBV19 and TRBJ1-1, reads DGGITQSPKYLFRKEGQNVTLSCEQNLNHDAMYWYRQDPGQGLRLIYYSQIVNDFQKGDIAEGYSVSREKKESFPLTVTSAQKNPTAFYLCASSIQVNTEAFFGQGTRLTVV.

This chain joins TRBV12-3 or TRBV12-4 and TRBJ2-3, with no clear D. The CDR3 runs to 15 residues. Trimming stripped 3 bases from V and 2 bases from J, with 12 bases between. In DNA, the CDR3 is TGTGCCAGCAGTTTCGCCCCCCCAAACACAGATACGCAGTATTTT. Residues: CASSFAPPNTDTQYF.

Many counts were recorded for this clonotype. The genes are TRBV27 and TRBJ1-1, with 7 bases identical to TRBD1. The germline V gene encodes CDR1 MNHEY and CDR2 SMNVEV (reference sequence). The CDR3 extends over 14 amino acids. V lost 1 base, J lost 8 bases, and 7 bases stayed unmatched. The CDR3 region is CASSLLGTAPEAFF. DNA for the CDR3: TGTGCCAGCAGTTTATTGGGGACAGCTCCAGAAGCTTTCTTT.

This clonotype was seen many times. The genes are TRBV7-3 and TRBJ1-1; unclear D gene. The CDR3 runs 13 residues. Trimming cost V 0 bases and J 5 bases, with 7 bases left between them. Per the germline V gene, CDR1 is SGHTA and CDR2 is FQGTGA. CDR3 sequence reads: CASSLTLGTEAFF. DNA of the CDR3: TGTGCCAGCAGCTTAACTCTGGGGACTGAAGCTTTCTTT. The variable domain in full, with the rest retrieved from reference TRBV7-3 and TRBJ1-1, is GAGVSQTPSNKVTEKGKYVELRCDPISGHTALYWYRQSLGQGPEFLIYFQGTGAADDSGLPNDRFFAVRPEGSVSTLKIQRTERGDSAVYLCASSLTLGTEAFFGQGTRLTVV.

J is TRBJ2-7 and V is TRBV19, with 11 bases identical to TRBD2. This CDR3 contains 16 residues. The V segment lost 5 bases and the J segment 6 bases; nucleotides outside the gene matches: 12. Germline V gives CDR1 LNHDA, CDR2 SQIVND (reference sequence). The CDR3: CASSVAGTSGVGEQYF. The CDR3 region has the DNA TGTGCCAGTAGTGTGGCCGGGACTAGCGGCGTCGGCGAGCAGTACTTC.

This clonotype was observed a few times. The chain couples TRBV24-1 to TRBJ2-2; tentative D call: TRBD1 (6 bases). Trimming took 12 bases from V and 6 from J, leaving 16 bases between them. There are 13 residues in the CDR3. Germline V gene sequence: CDR1 KGHDR, CDR2 SFDVKD. The CDR3 loop reads CAVQGLFPGELFF. In nucleotides, the CDR3 is TGTGCCGTACAGGGTTTGTTTCCCGGGGAGCTGTTTTTT.

This clonotype has just a few counts. The rearrangement links TRBV18 to TRBJ1-2; possible D gene TRBD1, 5 bases. V was shortened by 3 bases and J by 2 bases, with 13 bases between the two germline ends. The CDR3 totals 15 residues. Germline lookup yields CDR1 KGHSH and CDR2 LQKENI. CDR3 sequence reads: CASSPGTQDNYGYTF. Here the CDR3 DNA reads TGTGCCAGCTCACCGGGGACGCAGGACAACTATGGCTACACCTTC.

This clonotype was recorded at least ten times. The rearrangement uses TRBV28 and TRBJ2-2; TRBD1 matches at 9 bases. Germline loops: CDR1 MDHEN, CDR2 SYDVKM. The CDR3 is 17 amino acids. V was pared by 3 bases and J by 4 bases, with 9 bases of the junction left unmatched. This chain's CDR3 is CASSLPTGTGFTGELFF. The CDR3 nucleotides read TGTGCCAGCAGTTTGCCGACTGGGACAGGGTTCACCGGGGAGCTGTTTTTT.

This clonotype was recorded at least ten times. The V and J genes are TRBV28 and TRBJ2-7, with 8 bases fitting TRBD1. The germline V gene encodes CDR1 MDHEN and CDR2 SYDVKM. CDR3 length equals 14 residues. J lost 2 bases, V lost 4 bases, and 4 bases had no gene match. The chain's CDR3 is CASSYWDRTYEQYF. The CDR3 DNA reads TGTGCCAGCAGTTATTGGGACAGGACCTACGAGCAGTACTTC. The full variable domain, in which reference TRBV28 and TRBJ2-7 provide the parts outside the CDR3, is DVKVTQSSRYLVKRTGEKVFLECVQDMDHENMFWYRQDPGLGLRLIYFSYDVKMKEKGDIPEGYSVSREKKERFSLILESASTNQTSMYLCASSYWDRTYEQYFGPGTRLTVT.

This chain uses TRBV28 with TRBJ1-2, with 12 bases aligning to TRBD1. The CDR3 sequence is 17 residues long. V lost 5 bases to trimming and J lost 4 bases; unmatched junction nucleotides: 11. Germline-derived CDR1 and CDR2 are MDHEN and SYDVKM. CDR3 residues: CASSPGAGTGGTYGYTF. CDR3 DNA sequence: TGTGCCAGCAGTCCGGGGGCCGGGACAGGGGGCACCTATGGCTACACCTTC.

This clonotype was picked up a small number of times. The V and J genes are TRBV7-2 and TRBJ1-3; no firm D call. Trimming removed 8 bases from V and 2 bases from J, with 4 bases in between. Germline-derived CDR1 and CDR2 are SGHTA and FQGNSA. The CDR3 consists of 11 residues. This CDR3 is CASDPGNTIYF. The CDR3 nucleotides are TGTGCCAGCGACCCTGGAAACACCATATATTTT.

This clonotype was counted only a few times. The rearrangement links TRBV15 to TRBJ2-3; 10 nucleotides agree with TRBD1. Germline V gene data show CDR1 as LNHNV and CDR2 as YYDKDF (reference sequence). V was clipped by 3 bases and J by 6 bases; unmatched bases: 3. This CDR3 is 14 amino acids long. CDR3 sequence reads: CATSRDRGSDTQYF. CDR3 DNA: TGTGCCACCAGCAGGGACAGGGGGTCGGATACGCAGTATTTT.

This clonotype has a handful of counts. The chain carries TRBV30 and TRBJ1-4, with a possible D match to TRBD1 (6 bases). This CDR3 has 16 amino acids. Germline V gene lookup returns CDR1 GTSNPN and CDR2 SVGIG (reference sequence). V dropped 0 bases and J dropped 6 bases, with 17 bases sitting between them. This CDR3 reads CAWSVPYAQGYEKLFF. DNA for the CDR3: TGTGCCTGGAGTGTACCGTACGCACAGGGTTATGAAAAACTGTTTTTT.

This clonotype was seen more than once but under ten times. The V call is TRBV27, the J call TRBJ1-1; D unresolved. The germline V gene encodes CDR1 MNHEY and CDR2 SMNVEV (reference sequence). Trimming left V 1 base short and J 5 bases short, with 8 bases between. The CDR3 length is 13 residues. DNA for the CDR3: TGTGCCAGCAGTTTATTGAGAGGGACTGAAGCTTTCTTT. This encodes CASSLLRGTEAFF.